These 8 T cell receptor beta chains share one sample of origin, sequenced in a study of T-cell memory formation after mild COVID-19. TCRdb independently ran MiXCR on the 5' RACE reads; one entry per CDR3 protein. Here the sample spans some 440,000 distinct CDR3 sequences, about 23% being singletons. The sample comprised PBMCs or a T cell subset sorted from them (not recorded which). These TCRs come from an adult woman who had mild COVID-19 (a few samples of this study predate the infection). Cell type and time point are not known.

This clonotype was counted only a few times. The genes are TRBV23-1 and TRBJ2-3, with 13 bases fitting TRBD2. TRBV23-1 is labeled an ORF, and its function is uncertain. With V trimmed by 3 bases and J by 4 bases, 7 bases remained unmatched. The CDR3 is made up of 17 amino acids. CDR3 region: CASSHRLAGGEADTQYF. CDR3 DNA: TGCGCCAGCAGTCACCGACTAGCGGGAGGAGAGGCAGATACGCAGTATTTT.

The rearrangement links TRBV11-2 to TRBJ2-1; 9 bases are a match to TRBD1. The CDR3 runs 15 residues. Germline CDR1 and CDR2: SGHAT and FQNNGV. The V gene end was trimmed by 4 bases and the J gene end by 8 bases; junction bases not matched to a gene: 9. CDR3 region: CASSSSNRGHDEQFF. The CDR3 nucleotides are TGTGCCAGCAGCTCGTCCAACAGGGGGCACGATGAGCAGTTCTTC.

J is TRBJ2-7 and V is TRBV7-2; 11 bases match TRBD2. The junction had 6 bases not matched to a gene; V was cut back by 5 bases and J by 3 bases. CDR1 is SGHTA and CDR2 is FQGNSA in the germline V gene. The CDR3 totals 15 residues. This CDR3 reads CASSLGTSGNYEQYF. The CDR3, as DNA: TGTGCCAGCAGCCTCGGGACTAGCGGCAACTACGAGCAGTACTTC. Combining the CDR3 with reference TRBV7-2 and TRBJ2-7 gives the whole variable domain GAGVSQSPSNKVTEKGKDVELRCDPISGHTALYWYRQSLGQGLEFLIYFQGNSAPDKSGLPSDRFSAERTGGSVSTLTIQRTQQEDSAVYLCASSLGTSGNYEQYFGPGTRLTVT.

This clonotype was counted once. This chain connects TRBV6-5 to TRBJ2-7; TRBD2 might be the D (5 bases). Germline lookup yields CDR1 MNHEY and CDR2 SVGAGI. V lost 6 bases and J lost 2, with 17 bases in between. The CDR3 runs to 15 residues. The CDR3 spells CASSSHTRSTYEQYF. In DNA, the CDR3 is TGTGCCAGCAGCAGCCACACTAGATCGACCTACGAGCAGTACTTC.

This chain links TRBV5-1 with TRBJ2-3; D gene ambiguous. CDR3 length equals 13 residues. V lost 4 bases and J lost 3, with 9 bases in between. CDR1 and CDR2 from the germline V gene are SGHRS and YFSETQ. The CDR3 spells CASSQFGTDTQYF. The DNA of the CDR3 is TGCGCCAGCAGCCAGTTCGGGACAGATACGCAGTATTTT.

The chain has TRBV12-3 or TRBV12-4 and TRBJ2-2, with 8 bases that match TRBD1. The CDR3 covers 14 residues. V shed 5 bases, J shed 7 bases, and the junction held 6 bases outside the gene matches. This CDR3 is CASSLTGAHGELFF. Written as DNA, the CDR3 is TGTGCCAGCAGTCTGACAGGGGCTCACGGGGAGCTGTTTTTT.

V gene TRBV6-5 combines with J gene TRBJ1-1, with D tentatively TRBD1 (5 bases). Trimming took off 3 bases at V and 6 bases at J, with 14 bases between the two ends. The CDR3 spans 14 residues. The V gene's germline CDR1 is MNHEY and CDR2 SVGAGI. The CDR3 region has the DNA TGTGCCAGCAGTTATGAAGGAAGGGGCGCTGAAGCTTTCTTT. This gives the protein CASSYEGRGAEAFF.

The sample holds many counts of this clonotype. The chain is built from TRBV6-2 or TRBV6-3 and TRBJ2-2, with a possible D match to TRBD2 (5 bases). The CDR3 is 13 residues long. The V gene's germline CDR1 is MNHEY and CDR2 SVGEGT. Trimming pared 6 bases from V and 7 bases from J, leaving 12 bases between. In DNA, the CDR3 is TGTGCCAGCAGCCCTACGGGATACGGGGAGCTGTTTTTT. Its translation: CASSPTGYGELFF.